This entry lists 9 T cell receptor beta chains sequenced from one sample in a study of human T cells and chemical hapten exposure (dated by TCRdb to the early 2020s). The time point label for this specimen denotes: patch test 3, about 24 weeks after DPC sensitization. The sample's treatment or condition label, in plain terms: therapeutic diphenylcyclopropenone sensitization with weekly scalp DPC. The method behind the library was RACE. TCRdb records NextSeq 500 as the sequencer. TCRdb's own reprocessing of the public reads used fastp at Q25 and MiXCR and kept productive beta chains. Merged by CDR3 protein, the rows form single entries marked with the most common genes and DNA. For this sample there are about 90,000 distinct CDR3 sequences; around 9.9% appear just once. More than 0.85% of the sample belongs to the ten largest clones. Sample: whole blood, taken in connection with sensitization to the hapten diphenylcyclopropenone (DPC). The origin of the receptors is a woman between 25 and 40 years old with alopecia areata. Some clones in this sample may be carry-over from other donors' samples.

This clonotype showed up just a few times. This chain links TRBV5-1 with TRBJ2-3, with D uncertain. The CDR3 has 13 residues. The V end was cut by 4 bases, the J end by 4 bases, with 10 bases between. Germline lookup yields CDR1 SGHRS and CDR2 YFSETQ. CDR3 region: CASSIIVSDTQYF. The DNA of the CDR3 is TGCGCCAGCAGCATAATAGTATCAGATACGCAGTATTTT.

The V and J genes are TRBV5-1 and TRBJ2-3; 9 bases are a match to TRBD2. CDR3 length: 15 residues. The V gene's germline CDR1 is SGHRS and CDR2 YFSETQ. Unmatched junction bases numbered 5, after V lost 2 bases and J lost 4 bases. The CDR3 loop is CASSLSGGFPDTQYF. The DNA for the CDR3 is TGCGCCAGCAGCTTAAGCGGGGGGTTTCCAGATACGCAGTATTTT.

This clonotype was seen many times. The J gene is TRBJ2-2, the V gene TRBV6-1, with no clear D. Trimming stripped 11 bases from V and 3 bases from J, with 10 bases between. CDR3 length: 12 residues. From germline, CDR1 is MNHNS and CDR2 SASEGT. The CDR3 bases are TGTGCCGGTCAAGGATACACCGGGGAGCTGTTTTTT. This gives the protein CAGQGYTGELFF.

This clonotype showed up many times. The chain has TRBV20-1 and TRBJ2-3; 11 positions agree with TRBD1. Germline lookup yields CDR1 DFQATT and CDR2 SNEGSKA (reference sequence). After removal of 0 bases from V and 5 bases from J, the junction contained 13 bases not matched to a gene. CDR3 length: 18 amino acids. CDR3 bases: TGCAGTGCTAGAGATCGTAAGAGAGGACAGGGGGCTGGAGATACGCAGTATTTT. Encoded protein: CSARDRKRGQGAGDTQYF.

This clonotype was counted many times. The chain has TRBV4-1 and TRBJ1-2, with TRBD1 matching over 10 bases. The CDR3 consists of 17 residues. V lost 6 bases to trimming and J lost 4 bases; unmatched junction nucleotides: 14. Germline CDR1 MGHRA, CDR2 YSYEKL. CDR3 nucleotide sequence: TGCGCCAGCAGGGACCCGGGACAGGGGTCCAAAGTCTATGGCTACACCTTC. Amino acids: CASRDPGQGSKVYGYTF.

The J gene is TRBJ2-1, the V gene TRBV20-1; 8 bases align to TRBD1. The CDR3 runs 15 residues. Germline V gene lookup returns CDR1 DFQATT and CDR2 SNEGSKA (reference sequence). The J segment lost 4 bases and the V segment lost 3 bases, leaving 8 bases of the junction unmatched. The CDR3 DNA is TGCAGTGCTAGGGACAGGGCAAAACCTTACAATGAGCAGTTCTTC. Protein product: CSARDRAKPYNEQFF.

The chain's CDR3 is CASSVSGGAADTQYF. CDR3 DNA sequence: TGTGCCAGCAGTGTCAGCGGGGGGGCTGCAGATACGCAGTATTTT. The V and J genes are TRBV6-4 and TRBJ2-3, with 10 positions matching TRBD2. The germline CDR1 and CDR2 sequences are MRHNA and SNTAGT. This CDR3 contains 15 residues. V shed 4 bases and J 4 bases; nucleotides not matched to a gene: 5.

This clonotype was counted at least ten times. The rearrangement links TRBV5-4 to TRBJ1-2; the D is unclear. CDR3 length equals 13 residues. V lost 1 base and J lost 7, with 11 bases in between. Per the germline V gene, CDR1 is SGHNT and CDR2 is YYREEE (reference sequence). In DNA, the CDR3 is TGTGCCAGCAGCTTGAGCAGTCTCGGTGGCTACACCTTC. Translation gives CASSLSSLGGYTF.

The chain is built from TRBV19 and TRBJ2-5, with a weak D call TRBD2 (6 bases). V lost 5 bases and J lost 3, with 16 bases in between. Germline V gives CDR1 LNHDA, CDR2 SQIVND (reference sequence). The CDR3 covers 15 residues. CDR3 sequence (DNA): TGTGCCAGTAGTCCCCGGGGGAGTAGTGAAGAGACCCAGTACTTC. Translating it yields CASSPRGSSEETQYF.